These 21 T cell receptor beta chains came from one sample sequenced in a study of CD8+ T cells in alopecia areata. TCR sequencing used cDNA made by reverse transcription of extracted RNA. Measured with immunoSEQ multiplex PCR; TCRdb has only the in-frame clones, and not every one. The sample counts 250,000 or so clones, none seen once; the ten largest own 1.2%. Pooled cutaneous lymph node cells were sorted using CD4, CD8alpha, NKG2D, NKG2ACE and other markers. Specimen: CD4+ T cells sorted from a lymph node. These receptors were taken from a C3H/HeJ mouse with alopecia areata. The mice in this strain carry MHC haplotype H2-k.

A word on this clone: Gene names refer to mouse genes. With the read ending 4 residues before the CDR3 end, the germline J gene is used to fill in that end. The chain combines TRBV1 with TRBJ2-2; TRBD2 matches 11 bases. The germline gives CDR1 NSQYPW, CDR2 LRSPGD (reference sequence). V lost 4 bases and J lost 6; bases outside the gene matches: 4. CDR3 length equals 15 residues. The CDR3 loop is CTCSVGLGGPGQLYF. CDR3 DNA, as far as it was read: TGCACCTGCAGTGTAGGACTGGGGGGACCCGGG.

The sample holds a few counts of this clone. Gene labels here are mouse ones. The read comes to an end 4 residues before the CDR3 does, leaving the germline J gene to fill in the end. The chain recombines TRBV13-1 with TRBJ2-5; maybe TRBD1 (6 bases). Germline V gene data show CDR1 as NSHNY and CDR2 as SYGAGN. The CDR3 has 12 amino acids. The sequenced part of the CDR3 DNA is TGTGCCAGCAACCGGGACAAAGAC. It yields the protein CASNRDKD. The whole CDR3 protein is CASNRDKDTQYF.

Note on this clone: Gene names follow the mouse nomenclature. The read stops 4 residues short of the end of the CDR3; the missing end is completed from the germline J gene. The chain links TRBV5 to TRBJ2-3, with 8 bases identical to TRBD1. V lost 4 bases to trimming and J lost 0 bases; unmatched junction nucleotides: 6. There are 16 residues in the CDR3. In germline, CDR1 is LGHNA, CDR2 YNLKQL (reference sequence). CDR3 bases read: TGTGCCAGCAGCCGAGACAGGGGAGAGAGTGCAGAA. It specifies CASSRDRGESAE. The entire CDR3 protein is CASSRDRGESAETLYF.

This clone has just a few counts. The gene names given are mouse names. The read finishes 4 residues shy of the CDR3 end, and the germline J gene is used to complete it. The J gene is TRBJ1-2, the V gene TRBV13-1; 7 nucleotides align to TRBD1. This CDR3 spans 15 amino acids. Looked up from germline, CDR1 is NSHNY and CDR2 is SYGAGN. V lost 0 bases and J lost 3; bases outside the gene matches: 5. The covered CDR3 bases are TGTGCCAGCAGTGATGAGGGAGGGGGCTACTCC. Its protein product is CASSDEGGGYS. The complete CDR3 protein is CASSDEGGGYSDYTF.

For this clone: The gene symbols are mouse symbols. The DNA ends 4 residues before the CDR3 does, and the rest of the CDR3 is filled in from the germline J gene. V and J are TRBV19 and TRBJ2-5; 10 bases are a match to TRBD1. J lost 2 bases, V lost 5 bases, and 5 bases had no gene match. Germline values: CDR1 FNHDT, CDR2 SITEND (reference sequence). CDR3 length equals 15 residues. Partial CDR3 DNA: TGTGCCAGCAGGCTCGGACAGGGGGGCCAAGAC. Translation gives CASRLGQGGQD. The whole CDR3 region reads CASRLGQGGQDTQYF.

This clone has a handful of counts. The gene names given are mouse names. The read ends 4 residues before the CDR3 terminus; that terminus is restored from the germline J gene. Other DNA sequences within the sample encode an identical CDR3. This rearrangement joins TRBV31 to TRBJ2-2; a weak D match, TRBD1 (6 bases). Germline values: CDR1 GKSSPN, CDR2 SITVG. V was cut by 0 bases and J by 2 bases, with 7 bases left in between. This CDR3 is 14 amino acids long. Partial CDR3 DNA: TGTGCCTGGAGTCTCCAGGGGAACACCGGG. Amino acids: CAWSLQGNTG. The CDR3, in full, reads CAWSLQGNTGQLYF.

This clone has a handful of counts. Gene names refer to mouse genes. The CDR3 end falls 4 residues outside the read, so it is completed with the germline J gene. The genes are TRBV13-1 and TRBJ2-3; D perhaps matches TRBD1 (6 bases). The V end was cut by 3 bases, the J end by 4 bases, with 12 bases between. The length of the CDR3 is 14 residues. Germline values: CDR1 NSHNY, CDR2 SYGAGN. CDR3 bases read: TGTGCCAGCAGTGCCCTTGGACAGACAGAA. Its translation is CASSALGQTE. The CDR3 in its entirety is CASSALGQTETLYF.

A note on this clone: Gene names and germline match the mouse. Read coverage stops 4 residues before the CDR3 terminus; the germline J gene supplies the remainder. This chain links TRBV1 with TRBJ1-2; D possibly corresponds to TRBD1 (5 bases). Per the germline V gene, CDR1 is NSQYPW and CDR2 is LRSPGD (reference sequence). The CDR3 has 15 residues. V was shortened by 0 bases and J by 4 bases, with 12 bases between the two germline ends. This CDR3 is CTCSADRGEGSDYTF. CDR3 DNA (partial): TGCACCTGCAGTGCAGATCGGGGGGAGGGCTCC.

There are a few counts of this clone. Gene names refer to mouse genes. The read is 4 residues too short to cover the CDR3 end, so that end is filled in from the germline J gene. The rearrangement joins TRBV31 to TRBJ1-2; no reliable D call. Between the trimmed V and J ends, which lost 2 bases and 0 bases, there was a span of 7 bases. CDR3 length equals 13 residues. The germline V gene has CDR1 GKSSPN and CDR2 SITVG. The CDR3: CAWSITPNSDYTF. The part of the CDR3 DNA that was read is TGTGCCTGGAGTATAACACCAAACTCC.

This clone was found a few times. The gene names here belong to mouse. The observed sequence ends 4 residues before the CDR3 terminus, with the missing tail filled in from the germline J gene. The chain carries TRBV1 and TRBJ2-5; tentative D call: TRBD1 (6 bases). There are 15 residues in the CDR3. Germline assignment: CDR1 NSQYPW and CDR2 LRSPGD (reference sequence). V was trimmed by 4 bases and J by 2 bases, leaving 13 bases between them. The covered CDR3 bases are TGCACCTGCAGTGTCCGTAGAGGGGGCCAAGAC. Translation gives CTCSVRRGGQD. The complete CDR3 sequence is CTCSVRRGGQDTQYF.

In this sample, this clone turned up a few times. Gene names are mouse gene names. From the germline J gene comes the end of the CDR3, since the read stops 4 residues before it. The chain has TRBV14 and TRBJ2-4; 10 bases line up with TRBD2. Germline trimming cut 2 bases from V and 1 base from J; bases unmatched to any gene: 4. The CDR3 loop spans 16 amino acids. CDR1 SGHDT and CDR2 FRDEAV come from the germline V gene. The CDR3 DNA, read in part, is TGTGCCAGCAGTTTTTCCCTGGGGGGGCGTCAAAAC. Translated: CASSFSLGGRQN. The complete CDR3 sequence is CASSFSLGGRQNTLYF.

Remarks on this clone: Germline and genes here are mouse. Read data end 4 residues before the CDR3 end; the end is taken from the germline J gene. The sample carries other DNA sequences with the same CDR3. This chain connects TRBV31 to TRBJ1-2, with unresolved D. The CDR3 runs 12 residues. V lost 1 base, J lost 0 bases, and 3 bases lay in between. The germline CDR1 and CDR2 sequences are GKSSPN and SITVG. Partial CDR3 DNA: TGTGCCTGGAGTCCTCCAAACTCC. Amino acids: CAWSPPNS. In full, the CDR3 is CAWSPPNSDYTF.

The sample holds a few counts of this clone. Gene names and germline refer to mouse. The read terminates 4 residues before the CDR3 end, so the remaining end is supplied by the germline J gene. This same CDR3 is encoded by further DNA sequences in the sample. The chain carries TRBV1 and TRBJ1-1; the match to TRBD1 covers 10 bases. The ends lost 3 bases at V and 1 base at J; junction bases unmatched: 2. This CDR3 has 15 amino acids. Germline lookup yields CDR1 NSQYPW and CDR2 LRSPGD (reference sequence). This chain's CDR3 is CTCSAGQGGNTEVFF. The CDR3 bases that were read are TGCACCTGCAGTGCCGGACAGGGGGGAAACACA.

Of note for this clone: The gene names given are mouse names. Read sequence stops 4 residues before the CDR3 end, and the germline J gene provides the missing end. The rearrangement uses TRBV19 and TRBJ2-1, with 11 bases that match TRBD1. V trimming: 6 bases; J trimming: 6 bases; junction bases outside the gene matches: 2. This CDR3 has 13 amino acids. Germline CDR1 and CDR2: FNHDT and SITEND (reference sequence). CDR3 protein: CASTDRGLAEQFF. The sequenced CDR3 bases are TGTGCCAGCACGGACAGGGGGCTTGCT.

About this clone: The listed genes are named as in mouse. The read halts 4 residues ahead of the CDR3 end, with the missing end drawn from the germline J gene. Other DNA sequences in the same sample also yield this CDR3. This rearrangement joins TRBV13-2 to TRBJ1-2, with D possibly being TRBD1 (6 bases). The germline V and J ends were trimmed by 0 bases and 4 bases, with 10 bases remaining between them. CDR1 and CDR2 (germline): NNHNN, SYGAGS (reference sequence). The CDR3 length is 14 residues. The covered CDR3 bases are TGTGCCAGCGGTGATGGGGGGCGCGGCTCC. Protein sequence: CASGDGGRGS. The entire CDR3 is CASGDGGRGSDYTF.

This clone was seen only a few times. Mouse names are used for the genes. The CDR3 end lies 4 residues beyond the end of the read and is filled in from the germline J gene. V and J are TRBV4 and TRBJ2-5; D possibly corresponds to TRBD1 (6 bases). The V end lost 5 bases, the J end lost 2 bases, and 8 bases lay between the germline ends. CDR3 length equals 13 residues. CDR1 is LGHDT, CDR2 YNNKQL, per germline (reference sequence). The sequenced CDR3 bases are TGTGCCAGCAGCCCGACAGGCCAAGAC. The encoded protein is CASSPTGQD. The entire CDR3 protein is CASSPTGQDTQYF.

Comments on this clone: Gene names and germline refer to mouse. The CDR3 DNA, read in part, is TGTGCCAGCAGCCAAGAACTGGCAGGAGCAGAA. Encoded protein: CASSQELAGAE. The CDR3 in its entirety is CASSQELAGAETLYF. The chain is built from TRBV5 and TRBJ2-3; D is possibly TRBD2 (5 bases). The DNA ends 4 residues before the CDR3 does, and the rest of the CDR3 is filled in from the germline J gene. CDR1 and CDR2 (germline): LGHNA, YNLKQL (reference sequence). Trimming took off 0 bases at V and 3 bases at J, with 10 bases between the two ends. This CDR3 comprises 15 residues.

The sample holds a few counts of this clone. Germline and genes here are mouse. From the germline J gene comes the end of the CDR3, since the read stops 4 residues before it. The chain employs TRBV5 and TRBJ2-3; 7 bases agree with TRBD1. The germline CDR1 and CDR2 sequences are LGHNA and YNLKQL (reference sequence). CDR3 size: 15 residues. The V gene end was trimmed by 4 bases and the J gene end by 1 base; junction bases not matched to a gene: 5. CDR3 DNA (partial): TGTGCCAGCAGCCCTGACAGGGAGGGTGCAGAA. This translates into CASSPDREGAE. The full CDR3 is CASSPDREGAETLYF.

This clone was recorded a few times. Gene names follow the mouse nomenclature. The read is 4 residues too short to cover the CDR3 end, so that end is filled in from the germline J gene. This sample also contains other DNA sequences that code for the same CDR3. The chain recombines TRBV5 with TRBJ2-2, with 7 bases identical to TRBD1. The length of the CDR3 is 17 residues. CDR1 and CDR2 (germline): LGHNA, YNLKQL (reference sequence). V gave up 0 bases and J gave up 0 bases; unmatched junction bases: 4. CDR3 in amino acids: CASSQDSGTANTGQLYF. CDR3 bases read: TGTGCCAGCAGCCAAGATTCCGGGACAGCAAACACCGGG.

This clone was counted between two and nine times. The germline and genes are mouse ones. The observed sequence ends 4 residues before the CDR3 terminus, with the missing tail filled in from the germline J gene. The genes are TRBV13-1 and TRBJ2-3; a weak D match, TRBD1 (6 bases). Germline lookup yields CDR1 NSHNY and CDR2 SYGAGN. This CDR3 is built from 11 residues. The CDR3 here is CAAAGEETLYF. The sequenced part of the CDR3 DNA is TGTGCCGCGGCAGGGGAAGAA.

The sample holds a few counts of this clone. Gene names refer to mouse genes. The read halts 4 residues ahead of the CDR3 end, with the missing end drawn from the germline J gene. This same CDR3 is encoded by further DNA sequences in the sample. This chain connects TRBV5 to TRBJ2-1; 9 nucleotides agree with TRBD2. The CDR3 has 15 residues. Trimming at V came to 0 bases and at J to 4 bases, leaving 1 base not matched to a gene. CDR1 is LGHNA and CDR2 is YNLKQL in the germline V gene (reference sequence). CDR3 amino acids: CASSQDLGGYAEQFF. The part of the CDR3 DNA that was read is TGTGCCAGCAGCCAAGACCTGGGGGGGTATGCT.